This TCR beta chain comes out of a study of blood T cell repertoires in COVID-19 (dated by TCRdb to the early 2020s). Broadly, across the study: Samples from collaborators originated in the United States, Italy and Spain and spanned both the acute and convalescent phases of COVID-19. The sample metadata nearly always contained a de-identified subject ID, COVID-19 status, age in years and sex. Where available, HLA class I and class II types were taken from metadata supplied by the sample provider and were not determined by assay-based typing. The repertoires were released in a freely available public database intended as a resource for research on the immune response to SARS-CoV-2. Subjects who had been exposed to COVID-19, were actively infected with it, or had recovered from it provided the deeply sampled blood TCRbeta repertoires that made up the dataset. The material from the prospective study consisted of cDNA or gDNA derived from T cells, B-cell-depleted T cells, or PBMCs. The samples were drawn from the first 160 participants of the ongoing ImmuneRACE study and from roughly 1,300 subjects provided by 6 global collaborators. What the authors observed across the whole study: The quantity of clinical and demographic metadata differed by source and by participant and was supplied without curation.

The sample holds one count of this clone. The clone's antigen remains unknown. No base quality values were provided; no much bigger clone lies one nucleotide off. Collaborating institutions collected whole blood in K2EDTA tubes following their own protocols. For TCRbeta analysis, collaborators shipped samples in one of three forms: frozen whole blood, isolated PBMCs, or DNA extracted from either of those sample types. The immunoSEQ Assay, a bias-controlled multiplex PCR, was used to amplify TCRbeta CDR3 regions from genomic DNA. For the original study's pipeline: The number of nucleated cells in each sample was estimated by amplification of reference gene primers within the assay. To quantify the absolute abundance of each unique TCRbeta CDR3 rearrangement, sequence reads were collapsed and filtered. For each sample, productive Simpson clonality was calculated by taking the square root of Simpson's diversity index across productive rearrangements. In TCRdb, the immuneACCESS table is reduced to in-frame sequences with V and J assigned. These tables do not hold every clone; where another copy was compared, an unresolved V gene accounts for under half, and the others remain unexplained. The V and J calls and the clone size are those of that table, but D and trimming were determined from the DNA. The sample contains 110,000 to 150,000 clones, less than 80% of them found a single time. The ten largest clonotypes hold 3% to 4.5% of the sample.

Reading from cysteine to phenylalanine, the CDR3 counts 14 amino acids. Kept here is only the CDR3 DNA, which spans 42 bases and is read in frame from base 1. The germline V gene (reference sequence) provides CDR1 SEHNR and CDR2 FQNEAQ. Unmatched junction bases come to 5, with V trimmed by 2 bases and J by 10 bases. The source material was peripheral blood. The clonotype originates from a man aged 55-75 years with acute or convalescent COVID-19. This receptor chain uses TRBV7-9 and TRBJ1-6; TRBD1 lines up with 7 middle nucleotides. The CDR3 in this case is CASSLSGGLSPLHF. Read as DNA, the sequence is TGTGCCAGCAGCTTATCAGGGGGGCTCTCACCCCTCCACTTT. The full variable domain, with segments outside the CDR3 supplied by the reference TRBV7-9 and TRBJ1-6 proteins, appears as DTGVSQNPRHKITKRGQNVTFRCDPISEHNRLYWYRQTLGQGPEFLTYFQNEAQLEKSRLLSDRFSAERPKGSFSTLEIQRTEQGDSAMYLCASSLSGGLSPLHFGNGTRLTVT.